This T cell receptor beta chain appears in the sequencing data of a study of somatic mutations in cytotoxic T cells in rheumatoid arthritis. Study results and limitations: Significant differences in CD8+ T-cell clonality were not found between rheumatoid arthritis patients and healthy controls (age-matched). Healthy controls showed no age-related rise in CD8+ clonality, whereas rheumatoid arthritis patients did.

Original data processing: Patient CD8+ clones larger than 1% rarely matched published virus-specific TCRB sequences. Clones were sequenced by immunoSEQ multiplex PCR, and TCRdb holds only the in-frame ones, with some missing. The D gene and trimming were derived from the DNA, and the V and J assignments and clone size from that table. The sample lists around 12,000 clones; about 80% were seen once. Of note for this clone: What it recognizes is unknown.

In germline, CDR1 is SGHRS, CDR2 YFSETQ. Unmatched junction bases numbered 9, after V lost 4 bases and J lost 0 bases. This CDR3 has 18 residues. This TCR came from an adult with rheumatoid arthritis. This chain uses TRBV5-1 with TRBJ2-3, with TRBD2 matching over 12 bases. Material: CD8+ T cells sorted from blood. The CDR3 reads CASSDTSGRRTSTDTQYF. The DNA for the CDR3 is TGCGCCAGCAGCGATACTAGCGGGAGGCGTACTAGCACAGATACGCAGTATTTT.